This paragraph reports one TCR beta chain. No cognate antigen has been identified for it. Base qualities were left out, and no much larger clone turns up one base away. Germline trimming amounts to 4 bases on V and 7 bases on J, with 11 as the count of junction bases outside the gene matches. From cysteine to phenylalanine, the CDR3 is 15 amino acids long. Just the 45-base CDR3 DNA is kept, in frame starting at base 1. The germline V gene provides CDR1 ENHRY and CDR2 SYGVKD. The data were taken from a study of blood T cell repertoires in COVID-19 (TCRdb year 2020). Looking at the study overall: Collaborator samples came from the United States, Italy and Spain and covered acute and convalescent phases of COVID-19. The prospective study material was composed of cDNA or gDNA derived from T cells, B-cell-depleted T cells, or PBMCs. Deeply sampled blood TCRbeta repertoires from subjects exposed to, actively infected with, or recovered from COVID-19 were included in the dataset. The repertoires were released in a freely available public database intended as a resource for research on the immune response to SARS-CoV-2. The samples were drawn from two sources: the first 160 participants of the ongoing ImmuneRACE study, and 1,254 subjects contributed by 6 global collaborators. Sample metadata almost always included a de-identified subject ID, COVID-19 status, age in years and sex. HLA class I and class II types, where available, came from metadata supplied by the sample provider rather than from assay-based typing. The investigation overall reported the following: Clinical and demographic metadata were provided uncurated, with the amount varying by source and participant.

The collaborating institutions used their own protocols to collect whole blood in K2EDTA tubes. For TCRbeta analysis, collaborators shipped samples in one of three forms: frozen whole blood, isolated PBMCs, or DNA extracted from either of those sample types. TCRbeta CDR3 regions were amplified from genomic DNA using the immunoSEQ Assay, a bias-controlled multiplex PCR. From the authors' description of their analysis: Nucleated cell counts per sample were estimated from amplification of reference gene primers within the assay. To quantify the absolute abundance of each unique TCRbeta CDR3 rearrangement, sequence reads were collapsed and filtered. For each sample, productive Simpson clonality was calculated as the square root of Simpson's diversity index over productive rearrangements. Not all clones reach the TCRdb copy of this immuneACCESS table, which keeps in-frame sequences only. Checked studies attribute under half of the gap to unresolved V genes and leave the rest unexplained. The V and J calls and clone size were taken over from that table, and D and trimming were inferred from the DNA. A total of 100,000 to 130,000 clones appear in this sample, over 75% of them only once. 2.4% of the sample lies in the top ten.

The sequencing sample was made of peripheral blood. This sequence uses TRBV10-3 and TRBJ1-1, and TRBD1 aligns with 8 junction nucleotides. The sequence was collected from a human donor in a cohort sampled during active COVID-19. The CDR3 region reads CAISGLGQGSIEAFF. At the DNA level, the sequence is TGTGCCATCAGTGGATTAGGACAGGGATCTATTGAAGCTTTCTTT.